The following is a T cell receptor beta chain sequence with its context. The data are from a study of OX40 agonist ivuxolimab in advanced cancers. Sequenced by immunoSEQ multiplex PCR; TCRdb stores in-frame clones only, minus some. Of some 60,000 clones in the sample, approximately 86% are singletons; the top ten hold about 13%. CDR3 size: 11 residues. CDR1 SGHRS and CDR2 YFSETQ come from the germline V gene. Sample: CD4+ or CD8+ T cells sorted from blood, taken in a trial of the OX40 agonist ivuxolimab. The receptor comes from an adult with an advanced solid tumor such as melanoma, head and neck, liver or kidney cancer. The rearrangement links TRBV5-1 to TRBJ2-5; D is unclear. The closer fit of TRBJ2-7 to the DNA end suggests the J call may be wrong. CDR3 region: CASSSNYEQYF. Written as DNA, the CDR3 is TGCGCCAGCAGCTCCAACTACGAGCAGTACTTC.